This entry lists 10 T cell receptor beta chains sequenced from one sample in a study of blood T cell repertoires in COVID-19. Method: immunoSEQ multiplex PCR; TCRdb's copy keeps in-frame clones and lacks some. Found here are around 250,000 clones, approximately 78% of them singletons; the top ten hold 5%. The source material was PBMCs or T cells enriched from blood (not recorded which). Receptors were obtained from a man aged 35-49 years who had been exposed to COVID-19.

Here the CDR3 reads CASKRTGGGETQYF. For the CDR3, the DNA is TGTGCCAGCAAGAGAACAGGGGGTGGGGAGACCCAGTACTTC. The rearrangement links TRBV2 to TRBJ2-5; 8 nucleotides line up with TRBD1. The CDR3 is 14 residues long. Trimming removed 7 bases from V and 5 bases from J; junction bases left unmatched: 9. CDR1 is SNHLY and CDR2 is FYNNEI in the germline V gene.

V usage is TRBV5-1 and J usage is TRBJ1-5; the match to TRBD1 covers 7 bases. CDR1 is SGHRS, CDR2 YFSETQ, per germline. V was clipped by 0 bases and J by 6 bases; unmatched bases: 6. This CDR3 spans 15 amino acids. In DNA form, the CDR3 reads TGCGCCAGCAGCTTGGCAGGGGGAGAGTTTCAGCCCCAGCATTTT. It yields the protein CASSLAGGEFQPQHF. The entire variable domain, with the rest obtained from reference TRBV5-1 and TRBJ1-5, is as follows: KAGVTQTPRYLIKTRGQQVTLSCSPISGHRSVSWYQQTPGQGLQFLFEYFSETQRNKGNFPGRFSGRQFSNSRSEMNVSTLELGDSALYLCASSLAGGEFQPQHFGDGTRLSIL.

This clone has a single count. J is TRBJ1-1 and V is TRBV5-4; D uncertain. Germline CDR1 is SGHNT and CDR2 is YYREEE (reference sequence). V was clipped by 0 bases and J by 0 bases, with 3 bases between them. This CDR3 spans 13 amino acids. The CDR3 loop reads CASSLALNTEAFF. DNA of the CDR3: TGTGCCAGCAGCTTGGCCTTGAACACTGAAGCTTTCTTT.

This clone was recorded many times. The chain carries TRBV19 and TRBJ1-4; D remains unclear. This CDR3 has 15 amino acids. Germline V gene data show CDR1 as LNHDA and CDR2 as SQIVND (reference sequence). The V end was cut by 9 bases, the J end by 3 bases, with 17 bases between. The CDR3 sequence: CASLRVGVANEKLFF. The CDR3 DNA reads TGTGCCAGCCTCAGAGTCGGGGTAGCTAATGAAAAACTGTTTTTT.

The chain recombines TRBV5-1 with TRBJ2-2, with D hard to call. The CDR3 spans 11 residues. The germline V gene encodes CDR1 SGHRS and CDR2 YFSETQ. Trimming removed 0 bases at V and 9 bases at J, with 3 bases between. The CDR3 spells CASSLGRELFF. The CDR3 nucleotides are TGCGCCAGCAGCTTGGGGCGGGAGCTGTTTTTT.

The rearrangement uses TRBV19 and TRBJ1-2, with D possibly matching TRBD1 (6 bases). The CDR3 has 13 amino acids. V was pared by 3 bases and J by 5 bases, with 10 bases between. Per the germline V gene, CDR1 is LNHDA and CDR2 is SQIVND (reference sequence). CDR3 residues: CASSISGQYGYTF. DNA for the CDR3: TGTGCCAGTAGTATCAGTGGACAGTATGGCTACACCTTC.

Only a few counts were recorded for this clone. The chain is built from TRBV18 and TRBJ1-2; 9 positions agree with TRBD1. After removal of 5 bases from V and 8 bases from J, the junction contained 3 bases not matched to a gene. This CDR3 contains 12 residues. From germline, CDR1 is KGHSH and CDR2 LQKENI. CDR3 sequence (DNA): TGTGCCAGCTCATCTGGGACAGGGGGCTACACCTTC. This translates into CASSSGTGGYTF.

J is TRBJ2-1 and V is TRBV29-1; 11 nucleotides align to TRBD2. Germline V gives CDR1 SQVTM, CDR2 ANQGSEA. There are 15 residues in the CDR3. V trimming: 8 bases; J trimming: 8 bases; junction bases outside the gene matches: 14. This CDR3 is CSTRLGTSGGDEQFF. CDR3 in DNA: TGCAGCACCCGCCTAGGGACTAGCGGCGGAGATGAGCAGTTCTTC.

The J gene is TRBJ1-5, the V gene TRBV12-3 or TRBV12-4; D call uncertain. This CDR3 is built from 13 residues. V lost 6 bases to trimming and J lost 2 bases, with 8 bases between them. The CDR3: CASRERGNQPQHF. CDR3 coding DNA: TGTGCCAGCAGAGAAAGAGGCAATCAGCCCCAGCATTTT.

The chain combines TRBV6-5 with TRBJ2-5; TRBD1 might be the D (6 bases). The germline gives CDR1 MNHEY, CDR2 SVGAGI. Between the trimmed V and J ends, which lost 6 bases and 3 bases, there was a span of 11 bases. The CDR3 has 13 residues. CDR3 sequence: CASRYQGKETQYF. The CDR3 region has the DNA TGTGCCAGCAGATATCAGGGGAAAGAGACCCAGTACTTC.